The 27 T cell receptor beta chains below come from one sample, sequenced in a study of blood T cell dynamics during melanoma immunotherapy (dated by TCRdb to 2018 to 2020). Library method: the immunoSEQ multiplex PCR assay. As stored in TCRdb, this immuneACCESS dataset retains in-frame rearrangements with V and J assigned. A fraction of the clones does not appear; measured against another copy, unresolved V genes explain less than half of the discrepancy, and the remainder lacks a known reason. Across this sample there are 10,000 or so clones, with about 88% seen only once. The biggest ten clones account for over 8% of the sample. The sample's time point label, in plain terms: pre-treatment baseline. Sequencing was performed on blood, taken from a patient treated with checkpoint blockade. Every receptor here comes from a human donor with melanoma.

The gene calls are TRBV5-4 and TRBJ2-1; 12 bases align to TRBD1. The ends lost 4 bases at V and 7 bases at J; junction bases unmatched: 9. Germline values: CDR1 SGHNT, CDR2 YYREEE (reference sequence). CDR3 length: 16 residues. CDR3 protein: CASSLPGDRGRNEQFF. The DNA for the CDR3 is TGTGCCAGCAGCCTGCCCGGGGACAGGGGGCGGAATGAGCAGTTCTTC.

J is TRBJ1-1 and V is TRBV30, with D unclear. CDR1 is GTSNPN, CDR2 SVGIG, per germline (reference sequence). Trimming removed 5 bases from V and 6 bases from J, with 13 bases in between. The CDR3 consists of 12 residues. CDR3 nucleotides: TGTGCCTGGGCAGCCCTAGGGCCTGAAGCTTTCTTT. Its translation is CAWAALGPEAFF.

This rearrangement joins TRBV27 to TRBJ1-1; 8 nucleotides line up with TRBD1. Looked up from germline, CDR1 is MNHEY and CDR2 is SMNVEV (reference sequence). V lost 7 bases, J lost 0 bases, and 10 bases stayed unmatched. The CDR3 has 16 residues. This CDR3 is CASTPLQGAMNTEAFF. The CDR3 region has the DNA TGTGCCAGCACTCCACTTCAGGGGGCAATGAACACTGAAGCTTTCTTT.

CDR3 sequence: CASSRTFQETQYF. In DNA, the CDR3 is TGTGCCAGCAGTAGGACCTTCCAAGAGACCCAGTACTTC. The chain links TRBV7-3 to TRBJ2-5; unclear D gene. Germline V gene data show CDR1 as SGHTA and CDR2 as FQGTGA. This CDR3 has 13 amino acids. V was cut by 6 bases and J by 1 base, with 9 bases left in between.

The chain recombines TRBV18 with TRBJ2-7; D not resolved. The CDR3 spans 12 residues. Trimming removed 2 bases at V and 2 bases at J, with 4 bases between. Per germline, CDR1 KGHSH and CDR2 LQKENI. CDR3 bases: TGTGCCAGCTCACCAACCCCCTACGAGCAGTACTTC. This encodes CASSPTPYEQYF.

The chain uses TRBV18 and TRBJ1-2; tentative D call: TRBD1 (5 bases). The CDR3 runs to 15 residues. Trimming removed 0 bases at V and 8 bases at J, with 16 bases between. The germline CDR1 and CDR2 sequences are KGHSH and LQKENI. As DNA, the CDR3 is TGTGCCAGCTCACCACCGGGGACTGCCTTATCGGGCTACACCTTC. Translation: CASSPPGTALSGYTF.

The chain is built from TRBV5-8 and TRBJ1-6; D unclear. Germline CDR1 is SGHTS and CDR2 is YDEGEE. V was clipped by 3 bases and J by 7 bases, with 11 bases between them. The CDR3 spans 14 residues. The CDR3: CASSSRTANSPLHF. Written as DNA, the CDR3 is TGTGCCAGCAGCTCCCGGACGGCGAATTCACCCCTCCACTTT. The full variable domain, with the rest looked up from reference TRBV5-8 and TRBJ1-6, is EAGVTQSPTHLIKTRGQQATLRCSPISGHTSVYWYQQALGLGLQFLLWYDEGEERNRGNFPPRFSGRQFPNYSSELNVNALELEDSALYLCASSSRTANSPLHFGNGTRLTVT.

The chain is built from TRBV5-1 and TRBJ1-4; TRBD1 matches at 7 bases. CDR1 is SGHRS and CDR2 is YFSETQ in the germline V gene. This CDR3 is 14 amino acids long. With 0 bases clipped from V and 5 bases from J, the junction kept 1 base outside the gene matches. The CDR3 DNA reads as TGCGCCAGCAGCTTGGGAGGGGGCAATGAAAAACTGTTTTTT. Protein: CASSLGGGNEKLFF.

This chain connects TRBV11-2 to TRBJ1-1; D is undetermined. Trimming removed 2 bases at V and 0 bases at J, with 7 bases between. Per the germline V gene, CDR1 is SGHAT and CDR2 is FQNNGV. The CDR3 is made up of 14 amino acids. The CDR3 spells CASSLNGMNTEAFF. The CDR3 nucleotides are TGTGCCAGCAGCTTAAATGGGATGAACACTGAAGCTTTCTTT.

The V call is TRBV19, the J call TRBJ2-3; D is possibly TRBD1 (7 bases). The CDR3 has 15 residues. With 6 bases removed from V and 8 bases from J, the gap between germline ends came to 21 bases. Germline V gene data show CDR1 as LNHDA and CDR2 as SQIVND (reference sequence). Written as DNA, the CDR3 is TGTGCCAGTAGACAACCCACCCGACAGGGAGGTACGCAGTATTTT. This sequence encodes CASRQPTRQGGTQYF.

The rearrangement joins TRBV10-1 to TRBJ2-2, with D perhaps TRBD1 (6 bases). Germline CDR1 and CDR2: WNHNN and SYGVQD (reference sequence). With 6 bases removed from V and 4 bases from J, the gap between germline ends came to 12 bases. CDR3 length: 14 amino acids. CDR3 sequence: CASSRDTSTGELFF. DNA for the CDR3: TGCGCCAGCAGCAGGGACACGAGCACCGGGGAGCTGTTTTTT.

The genes are TRBV7-9 and TRBJ2-7, with no clear D. The CDR3 extends over 15 amino acids. The V and J ends lost 5 bases and 0 bases respectively, with 14 bases between them. Germline CDR1 reads SEHNR; CDR2 reads FQNEAQ (reference sequence). The DNA for the CDR3 is TGTGCCAGCAGCCCCCCCGGACGACTCTCCTACGAGCAGTACTTC. As protein: CASSPPGRLSYEQYF. Complete variable domain (other parts from reference TRBV7-9 and TRBJ2-7): DTGVSQNPRHKITKRGQNVTFRCDPISEHNRLYWYRQTLGQGPEFLTYFQNEAQLEKSRLLSDRFSAERPKGSFSTLEIQRTEQGDSAMYLCASSPPGRLSYEQYFGPGTRLTVT.

V and J are TRBV4-2 and TRBJ2-1; D gene uncertain. This CDR3 is 16 amino acids long. Germline CDR1 is LGHNA and CDR2 is YNFKEQ. V dropped 2 bases and J dropped 6 bases, with 17 bases sitting between them. Here the CDR3 DNA reads TGTGCCAGCAGCCAACGTGACCAGGACCGGGTCAATGAGCAGTTCTTC. It is translated as CASSQRDQDRVNEQFF.

The genes are TRBV28 and TRBJ1-5, with 11 nucleotides matching TRBD1. Trimming at V came to 6 bases and at J to 7 bases, leaving 8 bases not matched to a gene. Germline CDR1 and CDR2: MDHEN and SYDVKM. This CDR3 has 15 residues. The CDR3 loop is CASRGDRGWVQPQHF. The CDR3 coding sequence is TGTGCCAGCAGAGGGGACAGGGGGTGGGTGCAGCCCCAGCATTTT. Combining the CDR3 with reference TRBV28 and TRBJ1-5 gives the whole variable domain DVKVTQSSRYLVKRTGEKVFLECVQDMDHENMFWYRQDPGLGLRLIYFSYDVKMKEKGDIPEGYSVSREKKERFSLILESASTNQTSMYLCASRGDRGWVQPQHFGDGTRLSIL.

This chain joins TRBV5-6 and TRBJ1-6; a weak D match, TRBD1 (6 bases). CDR1 SGHDT and CDR2 YYEEEE come from the germline V gene. The CDR3 runs 14 residues. V was trimmed by 0 bases and J by 7 bases, leaving 8 bases between them. The CDR3 sequence: CASSLGRGNSPLHF. The CDR3 nucleotides are TGTGCCAGCAGCTTGGGCAGGGGCAATTCACCCCTCCACTTT.

The chain joins TRBV28 to TRBJ2-1; the match to TRBD2 covers 12 bases. CDR1 is MDHEN and CDR2 is SYDVKM in the germline V gene. Trimming cost V 8 bases and J 11 bases; bases outside gene matches: 19. The CDR3 extends over 17 amino acids. In DNA form, the CDR3 reads TGTGCCAGCCTACCCCAGTCGGGAGCTAGCGGGGGGGCGAAGCAGTTCTTC. Protein sequence: CASLPQSGASGGAKQFF.

The chain joins TRBV6-1 to TRBJ1-5; the D is unclear. Trimming took off 1 base at V and 5 bases at J, with 9 bases between the two ends. CDR1 and CDR2 from the germline V gene are MNHNS and SASEGT. The CDR3 is made up of 14 amino acids. CDR3 loop: CASSEVRGYQPQHF. The CDR3 nucleotides read TGTGCCAGCAGTGAAGTTCGGGGATATCAGCCCCAGCATTTT.

The chain combines TRBV10-3 with TRBJ1-4; D might be TRBD1 (5 bases). Germline V gene data show CDR1 as ENHRY and CDR2 as SYGVKD. V was cut by 4 bases and J by 6 bases, with 6 bases left in between. The CDR3 totals 12 residues. In nucleotides, the CDR3 is TGTGCCATCAGTGGGGGGGATGAAAAACTGTTTTTT. Protein product: CAISGGDEKLFF.

The gene calls are TRBV9 and TRBJ1-2; 9 bases align to TRBD1. This CDR3 has 16 amino acids. Trimming at V came to 4 bases and at J to 4 bases, leaving 11 bases not matched to a gene. Germline V lookup: CDR1 SGDLS, CDR2 YYNGEE. The CDR3 DNA reads as TGTGCCAGCAGCTCAAGTACCGGGACAGGGACCTATGGCTACACCTTC. Its protein is CASSSSTGTGTYGYTF.

The chain combines TRBV7-6 with TRBJ1-4, with 7 positions matching TRBD1. Germline values: CDR1 SGHVS, CDR2 FNYEAQ. The CDR3 loop spans 15 amino acids. V gave up 5 bases and J gave up 5 bases; unmatched junction bases: 8. The CDR3 region is CASSLGTDPNEKLFF. The CDR3 region has the DNA TGTGCCAGCAGCCTGGGGACAGATCCAAATGAAAAACTGTTTTTT.

The V call is TRBV27, the J call TRBJ1-2; TRBD1 is a possible D gene (5 bases). CDR1 and CDR2 (germline): MNHEY, SMNVEV (reference sequence). The germline V and J ends were trimmed by 5 bases and 0 bases, with 10 bases remaining between them. CDR3 length: 14 amino acids. CDR3 nucleotide sequence: TGTGCCAGCAGTACGCAGGGTGCTAACTATGGCTACACCTTC. Its translation is CASSTQGANYGYTF.

This clone was recorded a few times. The J gene is TRBJ2-5, the V gene TRBV4-1; D call uncertain. The CDR3 spans 15 residues. Germline CDR1 and CDR2: MGHRA and YSYEKL. Trimming removed 0 bases at V and 2 bases at J, with 10 bases between. The CDR3 DNA sequence: TGCGCCAGCAGCCAAGAATTGGGCAGACAAGAGACCCAGTACTTC. This translates into CASSQELGRQETQYF.

The rearrangement uses TRBV30 and TRBJ1-1; D unresolved. The CDR3 totals 13 residues. The germline gives CDR1 GTSNPN, CDR2 SVGIG (reference sequence). V was shortened by 0 bases and J by 4 bases, with 9 bases between the two germline ends. The CDR3 region is CAWSVEGTTEAFF. The CDR3 coding sequence is TGTGCCTGGAGTGTTGAGGGTACCACTGAAGCTTTCTTT.

The chain has TRBV4-2 and TRBJ2-5; 8 bases line up with TRBD1. J was trimmed by 4 bases and V by 0 bases; bases with no gene match: 10. Per the germline V gene, CDR1 is LGHNA and CDR2 is YNFKEQ. The CDR3 runs 17 residues. The CDR3 bases are TGTGCCAGCAGCCAAGAGGGAAGACAGGGGTGGGGAGAGACCCAGTACTTC. It is translated as CASSQEGRQGWGETQYF.

The rearrangement uses TRBV5-1 and TRBJ1-4; tentative D call: TRBD1 (6 bases). Germline CDR1 is SGHRS and CDR2 is YFSETQ. The CDR3 has 14 residues. Trimming removed 2 bases at V and 7 bases at J, with 12 bases between. CDR3 residues: CASSLTGLGEKLFF. CDR3 in DNA: TGCGCCAGCAGCTTAACAGGGTTGGGTGAAAAACTGTTTTTT.

V gene TRBV6-1 combines with J gene TRBJ2-1; the D gene could be TRBD1 or TRBD2 (6 bases each). This CDR3 comprises 15 residues. The germline V gene encodes CDR1 MNHNS and CDR2 SASEGT. V lost 6 bases and J lost 3, with 15 bases in between. CDR3 DNA: TGTGCCAGCAGCGAAACCGGGGGCTTCTACAATGAGCAGTTCTTC. It translates to CASSETGGFYNEQFF.

This chain connects TRBV7-8 to TRBJ2-3; 7 bases agree with TRBD2. Germline CDR1 reads SGHVS; CDR2 reads FQNEAQ. This CDR3 comprises 19 residues. Trimming removed 5 bases from V and 1 base from J; junction bases left unmatched: 18. This CDR3 reads CASSHRGGRTPTGTDTQYF. In DNA, the CDR3 is TGTGCCAGCAGCCATAGGGGCGGGAGAACGCCTACGGGCACAGATACGCAGTATTTT.